This record looks at one TCR beta chain sequence and its context. Which antigen it targets is not known. The sample holds no much larger clone one base away, and base qualities are not on file. The data were obtained in a study of CD4 T cells in relation to SARS-CoV-2 and coronaviruses (dated by TCRdb to the early 2020s). Regarding the complete study: In the ViraFEST assay, PBMCs were cultured with antigen for 9 to 11 days, after which TCR beta CDR3s were sequenced to identify antigen-specific clonal expansions. Across all 12 patients in the full convalescent cohort, ages ranged from 21 to 72 years, with a median of 38. Of the approximately twelve convalescent patients, 8 were male and 4 were female, and two of the subjects were Hispanic. Using patient-derived lymphoblastoid cell lines, the shared crossreactive spike epitopes were mapped to their HLA restriction. The study assessed, at the TCR clonotype level, memory CD4+ T cell crossreactivity between SARS-CoV-2 and common cold coronavirus spike proteins. The Adaptive Biotechnologies TCR-sequencing kit was used to sequence samples from a few pre-COVID donors and the naive versus memory experiments, while other data came from Illumina-based sequencing. Expansion assays from other donors in the study were sequenced with a different, Illumina-based TCR-beta assay.

Results the study describes overall, beyond this receptor: Significantly weaker SARS-CoV-2-driven expansion was shown by crossreactive clones than by monoreactive clones, consistent with antigenic imprinting. Because the crossreactivity analysis focused on spike protein, crossreactivity against other viral proteins was not assessed. Memory CD4+ clonotypes crossrecognizing SARS-CoV-2 and at least one common cold coronavirus spike were found in roughly 59% of donors. Pre-pandemic and post-infection samples were not both contributed by any donor, so tracing of the source of pre-existing responses was limited. Naive versus memory sequencing indicated that memory recall responses, rather than primary responses primed during culture, are detected by the assay. The study was constrained by small numbers of patients and of tested TCRs.

Survey-level immunoSEQ TCR-beta sequencing was performed on DNA from CEF-cultured naive and memory CD4+ T cells. On the study's bioinformatics: During preprocessing, nonproductive sequences were removed, as were CDR3s that did not start with C, did not end with F or W, or were shorter than 7 amino acids. Antigen-specific clonotypes were called with the MANAFEST web app, based on expansion relative to reference and other culture wells. A clone was considered positive if significant expansion relative to the reference culture was observed in 2 of 3 replicate wells at an FDR below 0.05. To be called positive, a clone also had to show significant expansion compared with every other tandem well and an odds ratio greater than 5. Cultured and uncultured naive and memory CD4+ repertoires were searched for CDR3s previously identified as spike- and CEF-reactive. Pairwise Levenshtein distance, computed with the stringdist R package after three terminal residues were trimmed from each end, was used as the measure of CDR3 homology. In TCRdb, the immuneACCESS table is reduced to in-frame sequences with V and J assigned. These tables do not hold every clone; where another copy was compared, an unresolved V gene accounts for under half, and the others remain unexplained. V, J and clone size reflect that table, while D and trimming were determined from the DNA. This sample lists over 35,000 clones; about three quarters were detected once. Clones ranked in the top ten supply roughly 20% of the sample.

Naive and memory CD4+ T cells were separated from cryopreserved PBMCs by first enriching for CD4 and then performing EasySep naive CD4+ T cell enrichment. For roughly 9 days, 75,000 to 100,000 sorted naive or memory CD4+ T cells were cultured together with CEF peptides and T cell-depleted PBMCs at a 1:1 ratio. Each peptide culture condition was generally run in triplicate replicate wells. Ficoll-Paque PLUS gradient centrifugation was used to isolate PBMCs from leukapheresis product or whole blood. PBMCs were either cryopreserved at -140 degrees C or used fresh in the expansion assay. The QIAamp Micro DNA Kit was used to extract genomic DNA from the CD4+ T cells. V and J are trimmed by 2 bases and 5 bases, and the gene matches miss 3 bases of the junction. Its CDR3 holds 15 amino acids, cysteine through phenylalanine. Left in the record is the CDR3 DNA by itself, 45 bases read in frame from the first base. The germline V gene (reference sequence) provides CDR1 SGHKS and CDR2 YYEKEE.

Sample: memory CD4+ T cells from PBMCs, cultured in vitro. The cell subset or site label of this sample denotes: memory (non-naive) CD4+ T cells. This receptor was obtained from an adult with COVID-19. The V and J genes are TRBV5-5 and TRBJ2-7, with 14 bases matching TRBD2. The DNA reads as follows: TGTGCCAGCAGCTTAATGGGACTAGCGGGAGACGAGCAGTACTTC. The encoded protein is CASSLMGLAGDEQYF. The full variable domain, with segments outside the CDR3 supplied by the reference TRBV5-5 and TRBJ2-7 proteins, appears as DAGVTQSPTHLIKTRGQQVTLRCSPISGHKSVSWYQQVLGQGPQFIFQYYEKEERGRGNFPDRFSARQFPNYSSELNVNALLLGDSALYLCASSLMGLAGDEQYFGPGTRLTVT.